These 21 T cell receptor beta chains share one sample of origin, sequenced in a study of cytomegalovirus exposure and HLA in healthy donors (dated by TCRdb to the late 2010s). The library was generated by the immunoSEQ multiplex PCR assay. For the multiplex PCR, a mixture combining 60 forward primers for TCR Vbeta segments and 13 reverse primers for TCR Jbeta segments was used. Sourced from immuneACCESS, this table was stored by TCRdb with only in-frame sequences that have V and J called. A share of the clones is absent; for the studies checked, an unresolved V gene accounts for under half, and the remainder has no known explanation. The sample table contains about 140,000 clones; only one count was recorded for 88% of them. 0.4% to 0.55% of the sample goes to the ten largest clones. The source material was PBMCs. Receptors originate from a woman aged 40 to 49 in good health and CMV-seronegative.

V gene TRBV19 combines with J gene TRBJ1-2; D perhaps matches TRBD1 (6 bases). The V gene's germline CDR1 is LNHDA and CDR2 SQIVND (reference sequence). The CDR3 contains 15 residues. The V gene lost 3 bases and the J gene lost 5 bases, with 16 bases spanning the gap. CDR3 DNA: TGTGCCAGTAGTATGCTCCCACAGGGTTCGTATGGCTACACCTTC. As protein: CASSMLPQGSYGYTF.

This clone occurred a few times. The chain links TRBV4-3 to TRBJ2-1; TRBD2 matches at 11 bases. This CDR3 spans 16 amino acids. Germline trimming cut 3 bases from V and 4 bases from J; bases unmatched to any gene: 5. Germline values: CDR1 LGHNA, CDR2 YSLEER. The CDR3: CASSHSGTSGYNEQFF. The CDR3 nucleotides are TGCGCCAGCAGCCATTCCGGGACTAGCGGTTACAATGAGCAGTTCTTC.

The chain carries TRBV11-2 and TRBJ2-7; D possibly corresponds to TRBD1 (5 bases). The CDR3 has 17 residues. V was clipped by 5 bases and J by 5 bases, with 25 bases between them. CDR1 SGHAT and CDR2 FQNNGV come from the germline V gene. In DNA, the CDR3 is TGTGCCAGCAGCGCTCCCCATGGCCGGGTCCCCAGGGACGAGCAGTACTTC. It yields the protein CASSAPHGRVPRDEQYF.

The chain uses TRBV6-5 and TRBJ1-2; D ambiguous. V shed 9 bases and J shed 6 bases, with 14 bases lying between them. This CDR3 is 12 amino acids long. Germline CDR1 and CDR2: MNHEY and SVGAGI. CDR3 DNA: TGTGCCAGTGCGAGTTTTGAGGATGGCTACACCTTC. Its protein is CASASFEDGYTF.

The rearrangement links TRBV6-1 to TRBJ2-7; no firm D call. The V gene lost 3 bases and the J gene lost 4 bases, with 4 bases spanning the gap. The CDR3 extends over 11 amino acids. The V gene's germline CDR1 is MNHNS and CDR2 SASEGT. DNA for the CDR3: TGTGCCAGCAGTGAGAGGTACGAGCAGTACTTC. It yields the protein CASSERYEQYF.

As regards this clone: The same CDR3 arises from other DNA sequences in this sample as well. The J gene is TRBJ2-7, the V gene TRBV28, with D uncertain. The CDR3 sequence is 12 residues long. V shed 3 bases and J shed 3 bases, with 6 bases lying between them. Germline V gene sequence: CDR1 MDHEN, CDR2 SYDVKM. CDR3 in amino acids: CASSFSLYEQYF. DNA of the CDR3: TGTGCCAGCAGTTTCTCCCTCTACGAGCAGTACTTC. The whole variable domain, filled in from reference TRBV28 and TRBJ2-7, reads DVKVTQSSRYLVKRTGEKVFLECVQDMDHENMFWYRQDPGLGLRLIYFSYDVKMKEKGDIPEGYSVSREKKERFSLILESASTNQTSMYLCASSFSLYEQYFGPGTRLTVT.

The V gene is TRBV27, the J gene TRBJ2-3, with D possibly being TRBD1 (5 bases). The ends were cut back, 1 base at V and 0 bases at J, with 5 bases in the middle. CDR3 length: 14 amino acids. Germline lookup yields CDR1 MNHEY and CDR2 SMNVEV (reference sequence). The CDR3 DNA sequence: TGTGCCAGCAGTTTATGGGGCAGCACAGATACGCAGTATTTT. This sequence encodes CASSLWGSTDTQYF.

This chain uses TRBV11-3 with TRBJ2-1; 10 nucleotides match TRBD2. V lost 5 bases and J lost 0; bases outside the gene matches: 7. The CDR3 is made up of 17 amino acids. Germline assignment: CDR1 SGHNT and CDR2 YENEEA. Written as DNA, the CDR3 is TGTGCCAGCAGCCCCCGAGGACTAGCGGCCTCCTACAATGAGCAGTTCTTC. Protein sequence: CASSPRGLAASYNEQFF.

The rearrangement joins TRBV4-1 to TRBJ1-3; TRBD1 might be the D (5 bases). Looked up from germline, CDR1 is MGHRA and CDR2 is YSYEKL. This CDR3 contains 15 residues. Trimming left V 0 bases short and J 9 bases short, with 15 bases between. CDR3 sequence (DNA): TGCGCCAGCAGCCAAGATCTCCAGGGCCGTGGCACCATATATTTT. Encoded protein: CASSQDLQGRGTIYF.

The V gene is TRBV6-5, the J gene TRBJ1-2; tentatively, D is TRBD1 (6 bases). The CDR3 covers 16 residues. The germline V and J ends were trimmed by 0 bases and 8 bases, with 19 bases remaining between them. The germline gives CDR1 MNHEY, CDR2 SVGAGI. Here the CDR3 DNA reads TGTGCCAGCAGTTACTCGACCCGGGACATATCCAGGGGCTACACCTTC. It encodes CASSYSTRDISRGYTF.

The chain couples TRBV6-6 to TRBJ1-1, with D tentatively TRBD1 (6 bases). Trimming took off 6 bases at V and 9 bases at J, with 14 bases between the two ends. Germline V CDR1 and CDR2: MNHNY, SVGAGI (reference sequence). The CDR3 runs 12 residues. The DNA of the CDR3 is TGTGCCAGCAGACTTGGACAGATTAAAGCTTTCTTT. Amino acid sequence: CASRLGQIKAFF.

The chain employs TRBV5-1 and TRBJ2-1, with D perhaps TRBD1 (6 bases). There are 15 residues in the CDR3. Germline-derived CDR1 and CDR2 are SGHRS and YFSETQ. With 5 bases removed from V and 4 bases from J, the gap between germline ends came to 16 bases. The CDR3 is CASRIGVDRYNEQFF. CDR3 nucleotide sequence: TGCGCCAGCAGAATCGGAGTGGACAGATACAATGAGCAGTTCTTC.

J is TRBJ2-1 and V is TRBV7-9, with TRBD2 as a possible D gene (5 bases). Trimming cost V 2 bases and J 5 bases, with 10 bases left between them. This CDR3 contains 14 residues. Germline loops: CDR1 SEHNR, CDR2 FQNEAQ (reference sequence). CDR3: CASSLRERNNEQFF. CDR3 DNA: TGTGCCAGCAGCTTAAGGGAGCGGAACAATGAGCAGTTCTTC.

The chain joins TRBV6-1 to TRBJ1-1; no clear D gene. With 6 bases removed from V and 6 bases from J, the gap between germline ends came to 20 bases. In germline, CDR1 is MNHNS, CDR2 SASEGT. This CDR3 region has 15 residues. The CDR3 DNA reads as TGTGCCAGCAGCCTCATGCAGTCGGGTACCTCTGAAGCTTTCTTT. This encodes CASSLMQSGTSEAFF.

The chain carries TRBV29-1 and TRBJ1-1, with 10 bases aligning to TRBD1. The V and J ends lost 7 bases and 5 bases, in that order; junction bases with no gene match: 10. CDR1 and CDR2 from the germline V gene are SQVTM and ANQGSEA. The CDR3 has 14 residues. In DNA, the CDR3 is TGCAGCGCTTGGGGGACAGGGGTTCGGACTGAAGCTTTCTTT. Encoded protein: CSAWGTGVRTEAFF.

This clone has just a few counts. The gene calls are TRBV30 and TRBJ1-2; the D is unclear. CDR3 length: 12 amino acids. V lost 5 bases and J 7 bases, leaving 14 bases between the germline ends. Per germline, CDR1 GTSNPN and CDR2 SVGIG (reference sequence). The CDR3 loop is CAWFTGIGGYTF. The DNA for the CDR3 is TGTGCCTGGTTCACGGGAATAGGTGGCTACACCTTC.

CDR3 protein: CASSPPPLSGGGRETQYF. CDR3 nucleotide sequence: TGCGCCAGCAGCCCCCCTCCCCTCTCAGGCGGGGGGCGGGAGACCCAGTACTTC. The chain has TRBV4-1 and TRBJ2-5, with 8 positions matching TRBD2. The germline gives CDR1 MGHRA, CDR2 YSYEKL. V was pared by 4 bases and J by 5 bases, with 18 bases of the junction left unmatched. The CDR3 is made up of 18 amino acids.

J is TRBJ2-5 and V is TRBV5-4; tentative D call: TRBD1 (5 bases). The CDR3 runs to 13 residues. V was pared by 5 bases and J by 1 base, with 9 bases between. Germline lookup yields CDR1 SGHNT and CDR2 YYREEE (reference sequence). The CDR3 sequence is CASRARAQETQYF. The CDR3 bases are TGTGCCAGCAGAGCCAGGGCCCAAGAGACCCAGTACTTC.

CDR3 amino acids: CATTVTGTYEQYF. The CDR3 DNA reads TGTGCCACCACTGTGACAGGGACCTACGAGCAGTACTTC. The chain links TRBV28 to TRBJ2-7, with 7 nucleotides matching TRBD1. Germline lookup yields CDR1 MDHEN and CDR2 SYDVKM. V was clipped by 10 bases and J by 2 bases; unmatched bases: 8. This CDR3 has 13 amino acids.

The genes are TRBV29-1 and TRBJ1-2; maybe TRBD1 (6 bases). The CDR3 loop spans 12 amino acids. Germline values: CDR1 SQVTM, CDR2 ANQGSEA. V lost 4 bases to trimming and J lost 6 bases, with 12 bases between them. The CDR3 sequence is CSVVRGGDGYTF. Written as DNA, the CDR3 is TGCAGCGTTGTTCGGGGGGGCGATGGCTACACCTTC. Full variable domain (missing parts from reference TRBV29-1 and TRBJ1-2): SAVISQKPSRDICQRGTSLTIQCQVDSQVTMMFWYRQQPGQSLTLIATANQGSEATYESGFVIDKFPISRPNLTFSTLTVSNMSPEDSSIYLCSVVRGGDGYTFGSGTRLTVV.

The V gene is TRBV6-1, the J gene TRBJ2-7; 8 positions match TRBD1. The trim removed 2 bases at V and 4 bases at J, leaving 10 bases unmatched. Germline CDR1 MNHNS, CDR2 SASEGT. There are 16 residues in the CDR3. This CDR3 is CASSEQGAISGYEQYF. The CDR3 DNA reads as TGTGCCAGCAGTGAACAGGGGGCTATTTCGGGGTACGAGCAGTACTTC.